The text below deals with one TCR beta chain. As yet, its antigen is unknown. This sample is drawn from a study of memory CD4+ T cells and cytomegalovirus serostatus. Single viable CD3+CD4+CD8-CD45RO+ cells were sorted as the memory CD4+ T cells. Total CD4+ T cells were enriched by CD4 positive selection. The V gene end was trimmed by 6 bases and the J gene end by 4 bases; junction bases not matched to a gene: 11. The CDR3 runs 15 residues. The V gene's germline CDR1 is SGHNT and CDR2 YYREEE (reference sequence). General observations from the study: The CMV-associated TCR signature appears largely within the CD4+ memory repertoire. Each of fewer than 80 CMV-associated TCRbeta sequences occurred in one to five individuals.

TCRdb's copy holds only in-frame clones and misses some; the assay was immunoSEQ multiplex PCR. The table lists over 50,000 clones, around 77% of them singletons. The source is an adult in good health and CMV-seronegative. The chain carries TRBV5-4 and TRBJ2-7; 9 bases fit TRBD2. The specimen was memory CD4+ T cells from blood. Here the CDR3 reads CASNPRTTSGYEQYF. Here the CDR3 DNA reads TGTGCCAGCAACCCCCGGACGACTAGCGGTTACGAGCAGTACTTC.